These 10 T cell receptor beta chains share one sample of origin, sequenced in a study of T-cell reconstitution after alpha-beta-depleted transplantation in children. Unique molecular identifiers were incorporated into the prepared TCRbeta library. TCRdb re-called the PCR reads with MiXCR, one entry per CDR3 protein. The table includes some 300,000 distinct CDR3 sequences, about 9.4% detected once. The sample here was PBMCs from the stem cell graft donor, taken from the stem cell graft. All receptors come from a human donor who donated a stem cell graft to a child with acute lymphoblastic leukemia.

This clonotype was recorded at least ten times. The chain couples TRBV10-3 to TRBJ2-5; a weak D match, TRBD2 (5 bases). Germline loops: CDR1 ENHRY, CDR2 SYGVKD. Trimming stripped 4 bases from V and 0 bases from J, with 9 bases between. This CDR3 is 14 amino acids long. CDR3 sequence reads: CAISARRDQETQYF. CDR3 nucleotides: TGTGCCATCAGTGCTCGGCGGGACCAAGAGACCCAGTACTTC.

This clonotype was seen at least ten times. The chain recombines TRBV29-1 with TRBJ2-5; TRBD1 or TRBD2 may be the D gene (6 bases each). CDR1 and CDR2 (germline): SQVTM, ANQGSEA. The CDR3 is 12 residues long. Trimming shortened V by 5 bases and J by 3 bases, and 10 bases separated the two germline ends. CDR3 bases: TGCAGCGTTACTAGGGGGGAAGAGACCCAGTACTTC. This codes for CSVTRGEETQYF. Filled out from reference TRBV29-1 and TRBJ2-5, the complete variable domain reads SAVISQKPSRDICQRGTSLTIQCQVDSQVTMMFWYRQQPGQSLTLIATANQGSEATYESGFVIDKFPISRPNLTFSTLTVSNMSPEDSSIYLCSVTRGEETQYFGPGTRLLVL.

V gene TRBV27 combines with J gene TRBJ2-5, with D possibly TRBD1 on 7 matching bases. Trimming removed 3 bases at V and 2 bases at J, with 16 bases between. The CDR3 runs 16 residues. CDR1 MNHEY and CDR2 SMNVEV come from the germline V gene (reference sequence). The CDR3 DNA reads TGTGCCAGCAGTTTCGTGGGCAGGGGGGCTCAAGAGACCCAGTACTTC. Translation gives CASSFVGRGAQETQYF.

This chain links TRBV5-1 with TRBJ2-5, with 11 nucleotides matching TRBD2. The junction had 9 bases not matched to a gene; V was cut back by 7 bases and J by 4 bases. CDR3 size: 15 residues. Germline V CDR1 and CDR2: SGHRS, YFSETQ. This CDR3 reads CASAPDGLAGETQYF. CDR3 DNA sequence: TGCGCCAGCGCTCCTGACGGACTAGCGGGAGAGACCCAGTACTTC.

The DNA for the CDR3 is TGTGCCAGCAGCCGCGGGACAGGGGGGGTAAGGTACGAGCAGTACTTC. Protein: CASSRGTGGVRYEQYF. The chain recombines TRBV7-2 with TRBJ2-7; TRBD1 matches at 11 bases. Germline assignment: CDR1 SGHTA and CDR2 FQGNSA. The CDR3 spans 16 residues. V lost 5 bases, J lost 4 bases, and 10 bases stayed unmatched.

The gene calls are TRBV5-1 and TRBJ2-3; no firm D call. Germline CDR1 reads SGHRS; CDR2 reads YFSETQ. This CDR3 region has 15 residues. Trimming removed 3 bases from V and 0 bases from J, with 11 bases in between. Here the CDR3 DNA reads TGCGCCAGCAGCTCGAGGTTACGCAGCACAGATACGCAGTATTTT. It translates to CASSSRLRSTDTQYF. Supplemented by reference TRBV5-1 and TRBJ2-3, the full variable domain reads KAGVTQTPRYLIKTRGQQVTLSCSPISGHRSVSWYQQTPGQGLQFLFEYFSETQRNKGNFPGRFSGRQFSNSRSEMNVSTLELGDSALYLCASSSRLRSTDTQYFGPGTRLTVL.

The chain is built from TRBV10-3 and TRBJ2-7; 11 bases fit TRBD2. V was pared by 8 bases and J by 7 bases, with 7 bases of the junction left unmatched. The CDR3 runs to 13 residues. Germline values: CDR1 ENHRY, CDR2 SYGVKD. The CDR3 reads CAIRGTSGGEQYF. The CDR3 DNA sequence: TGTGCCATCCGTGGGACTAGCGGAGGTGAGCAGTACTTC.

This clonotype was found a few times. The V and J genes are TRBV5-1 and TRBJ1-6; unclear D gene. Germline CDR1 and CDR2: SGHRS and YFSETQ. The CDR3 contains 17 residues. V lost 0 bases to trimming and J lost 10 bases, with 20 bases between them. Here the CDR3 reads CASSLGLIGSGGSPLHF. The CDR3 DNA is TGCGCCAGCAGCTTGGGGTTGATAGGTTCAGGTGGCTCACCCCTCCACTTT.

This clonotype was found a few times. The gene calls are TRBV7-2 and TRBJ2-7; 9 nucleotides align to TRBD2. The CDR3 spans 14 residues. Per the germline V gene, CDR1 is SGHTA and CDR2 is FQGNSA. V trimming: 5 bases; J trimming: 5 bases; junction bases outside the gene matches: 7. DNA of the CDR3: TGTGCCAGCAGCGGTTTTAGCGGGAGAAACGAGCAGTACTTC. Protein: CASSGFSGRNEQYF.

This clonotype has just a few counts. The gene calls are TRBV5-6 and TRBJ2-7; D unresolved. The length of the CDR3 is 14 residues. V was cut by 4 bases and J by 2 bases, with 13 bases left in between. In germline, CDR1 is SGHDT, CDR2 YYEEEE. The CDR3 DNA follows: TGTGCCAGCAGCCCGGATAATTGGGCCTACGAGCAGTACTTC. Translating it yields CASSPDNWAYEQYF.